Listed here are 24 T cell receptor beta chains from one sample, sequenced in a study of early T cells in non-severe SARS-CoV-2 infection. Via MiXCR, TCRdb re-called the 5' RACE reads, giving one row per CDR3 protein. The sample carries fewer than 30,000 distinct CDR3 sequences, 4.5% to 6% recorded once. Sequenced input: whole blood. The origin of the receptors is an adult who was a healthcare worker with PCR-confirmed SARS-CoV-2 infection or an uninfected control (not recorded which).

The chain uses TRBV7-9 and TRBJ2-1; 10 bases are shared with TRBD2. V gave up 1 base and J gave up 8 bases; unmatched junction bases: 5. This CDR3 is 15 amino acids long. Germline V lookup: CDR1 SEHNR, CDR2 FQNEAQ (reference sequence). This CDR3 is CASSLVSSGRHEQFF. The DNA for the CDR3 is TGTGCCAGCAGCTTAGTATCTAGCGGGAGACATGAGCAGTTCTTC.

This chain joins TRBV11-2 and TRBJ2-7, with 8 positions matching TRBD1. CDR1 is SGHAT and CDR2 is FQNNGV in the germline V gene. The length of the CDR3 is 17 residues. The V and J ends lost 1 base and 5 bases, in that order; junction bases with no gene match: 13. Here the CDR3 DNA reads TGTGCCAGCAGCTTAGTAGTCCCGCGGACAGGGTCCCACGAGCAGTACTTC. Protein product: CASSLVVPRTGSHEQYF.

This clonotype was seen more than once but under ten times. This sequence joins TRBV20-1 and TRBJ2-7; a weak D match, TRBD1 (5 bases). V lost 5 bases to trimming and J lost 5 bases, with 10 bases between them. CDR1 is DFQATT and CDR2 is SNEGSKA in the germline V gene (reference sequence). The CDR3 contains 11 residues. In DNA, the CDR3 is TGCAGTGCTTGGGGCGATGACGAGCAGTACTTC. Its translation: CSAWGDDEQYF.

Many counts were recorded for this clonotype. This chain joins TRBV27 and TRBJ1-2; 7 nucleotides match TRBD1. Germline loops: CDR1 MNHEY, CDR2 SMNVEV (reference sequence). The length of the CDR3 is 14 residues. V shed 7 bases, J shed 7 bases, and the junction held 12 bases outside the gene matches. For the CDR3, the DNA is TGTGCCAGCACCAAACCGGGCAGGGGGAGTGGCTACACCTTC. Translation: CASTKPGRGSGYTF.

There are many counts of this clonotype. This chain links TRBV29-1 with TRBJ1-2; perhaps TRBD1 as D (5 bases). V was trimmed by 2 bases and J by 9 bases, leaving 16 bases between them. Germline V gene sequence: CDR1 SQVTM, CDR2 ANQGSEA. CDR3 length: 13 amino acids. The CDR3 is CSVETPGNGCYTF. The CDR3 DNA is TGCAGCGTTGAAACCCCAGGGAATGGATGCTACACCTTC.

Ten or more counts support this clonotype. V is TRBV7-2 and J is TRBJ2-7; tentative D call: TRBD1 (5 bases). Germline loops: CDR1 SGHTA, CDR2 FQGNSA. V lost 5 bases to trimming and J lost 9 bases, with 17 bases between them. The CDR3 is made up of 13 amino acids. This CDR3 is CASSADSMSGQYF. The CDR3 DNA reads TGTGCCAGCAGCGCCGACAGTATGAGTGGGCAGTACTTC.

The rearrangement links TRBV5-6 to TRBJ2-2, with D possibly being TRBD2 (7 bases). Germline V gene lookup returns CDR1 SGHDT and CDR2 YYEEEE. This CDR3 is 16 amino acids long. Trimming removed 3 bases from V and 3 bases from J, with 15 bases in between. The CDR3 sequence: CASSWGGQWDTGELFF. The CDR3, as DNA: TGTGCCAGCAGCTGGGGGGGCCAGTGGGACACCGGGGAGCTGTTTTTT.

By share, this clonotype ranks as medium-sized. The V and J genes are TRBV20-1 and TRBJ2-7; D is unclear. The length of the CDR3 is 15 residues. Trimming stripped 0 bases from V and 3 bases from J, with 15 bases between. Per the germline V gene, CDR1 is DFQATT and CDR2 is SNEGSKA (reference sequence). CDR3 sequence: CSARDPRPADYEQYF. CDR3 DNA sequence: TGCAGTGCTAGAGACCCCAGGCCGGCCGACTACGAGCAGTACTTC.

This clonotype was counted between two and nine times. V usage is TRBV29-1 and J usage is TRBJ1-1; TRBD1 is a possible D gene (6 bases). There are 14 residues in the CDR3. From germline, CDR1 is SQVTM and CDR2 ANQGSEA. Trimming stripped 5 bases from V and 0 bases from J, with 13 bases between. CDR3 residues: CSVWPGGLNTEAFF. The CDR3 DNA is TGCAGCGTTTGGCCTGGGGGGCTGAACACTGAAGCTTTCTTT.

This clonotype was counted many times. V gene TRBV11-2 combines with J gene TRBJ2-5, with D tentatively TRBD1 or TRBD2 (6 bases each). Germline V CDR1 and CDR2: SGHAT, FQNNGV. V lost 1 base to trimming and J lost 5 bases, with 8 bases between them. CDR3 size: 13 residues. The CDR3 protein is CASSLGGGETQYF. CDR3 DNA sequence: TGTGCCAGCAGCTTAGGAGGGGGGGAGACCCAGTACTTC.

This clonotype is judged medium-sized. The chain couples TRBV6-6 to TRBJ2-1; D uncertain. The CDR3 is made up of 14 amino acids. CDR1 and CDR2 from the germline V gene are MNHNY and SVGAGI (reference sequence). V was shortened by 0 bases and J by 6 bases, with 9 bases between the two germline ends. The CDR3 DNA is TGTGCCAGCAGTTACTCGATAAACGTCAATGAGCAGTTCTTC. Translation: CASSYSINVNEQFF.

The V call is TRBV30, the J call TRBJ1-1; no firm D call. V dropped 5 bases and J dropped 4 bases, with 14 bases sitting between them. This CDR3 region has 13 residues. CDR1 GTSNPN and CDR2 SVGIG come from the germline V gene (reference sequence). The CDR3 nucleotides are TGTGCCTGGTCGCGGACGAAGAGCACTGAAGCTTTCTTT. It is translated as CAWSRTKSTEAFF.

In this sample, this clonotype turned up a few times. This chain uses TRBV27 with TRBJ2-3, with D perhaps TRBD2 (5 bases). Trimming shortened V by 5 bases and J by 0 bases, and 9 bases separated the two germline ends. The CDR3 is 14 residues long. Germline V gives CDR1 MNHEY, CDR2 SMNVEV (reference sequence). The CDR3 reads CASSPRRSTDTQYF. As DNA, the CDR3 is TGTGCCAGCAGTCCCCGGAGGAGCACAGATACGCAGTATTTT.

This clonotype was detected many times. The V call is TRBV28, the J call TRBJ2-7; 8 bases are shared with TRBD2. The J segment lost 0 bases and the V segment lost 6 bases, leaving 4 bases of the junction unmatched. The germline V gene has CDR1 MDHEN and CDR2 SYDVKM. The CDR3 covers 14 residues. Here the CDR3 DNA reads TGTGCCAGCAGAGGGACTAGGCCCTCCTACGAGCAGTACTTC. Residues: CASRGTRPSYEQYF. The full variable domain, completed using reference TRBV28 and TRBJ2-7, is DVKVTQSSRYLVKRTGEKVFLECVQDMDHENMFWYRQDPGLGLRLIYFSYDVKMKEKGDIPEGYSVSREKKERFSLILESASTNQTSMYLCASRGTRPSYEQYFGPGTRLTVT.

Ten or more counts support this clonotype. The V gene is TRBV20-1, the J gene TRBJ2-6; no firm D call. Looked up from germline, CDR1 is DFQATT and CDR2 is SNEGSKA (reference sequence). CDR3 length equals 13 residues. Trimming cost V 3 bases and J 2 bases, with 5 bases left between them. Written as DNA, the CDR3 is TGCAGTGCTAGGCCTCCTGGGGCCAACGTCCTGACTTTC. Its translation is CSARPPGANVLTF.

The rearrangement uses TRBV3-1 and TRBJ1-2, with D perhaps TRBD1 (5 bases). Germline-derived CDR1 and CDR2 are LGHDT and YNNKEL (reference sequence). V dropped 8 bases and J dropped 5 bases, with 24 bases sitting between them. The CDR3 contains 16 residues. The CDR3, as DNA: TGTGCCAGCGGAAACAGGCGGATCGGGGCAACGTATGGCTACACCTTC. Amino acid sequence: CASGNRRIGATYGYTF.

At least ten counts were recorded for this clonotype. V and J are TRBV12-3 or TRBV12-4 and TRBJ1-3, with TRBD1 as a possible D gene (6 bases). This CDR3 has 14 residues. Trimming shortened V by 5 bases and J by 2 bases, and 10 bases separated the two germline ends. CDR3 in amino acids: CASSGGGPGNTIYF. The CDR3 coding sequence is TGTGCCAGCAGTGGAGGGGGTCCTGGAAACACCATATATTTT.

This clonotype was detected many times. The CDR3 DNA sequence: TGTGCCAGCAGCTCTCCGGACAGTCCCTCTGGGGCCAACGTCCTGACTTTC. Translation gives CASSSPDSPSGANVLTF. The V and J genes are TRBV7-8 and TRBJ2-6; D perhaps matches TRBD1 (6 bases). Per the germline V gene, CDR1 is SGHVS and CDR2 is FQNEAQ. This CDR3 has 17 residues. V was clipped by 4 bases and J by 0 bases, with 13 bases between them.

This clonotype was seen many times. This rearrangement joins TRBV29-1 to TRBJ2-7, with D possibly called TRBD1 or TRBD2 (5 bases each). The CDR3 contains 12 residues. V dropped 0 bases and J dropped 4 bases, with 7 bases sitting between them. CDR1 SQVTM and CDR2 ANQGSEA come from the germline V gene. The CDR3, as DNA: TGCAGCGTTGAAGATGGGGGTTACGAGCAGTACTTC. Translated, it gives CSVEDGGYEQYF.

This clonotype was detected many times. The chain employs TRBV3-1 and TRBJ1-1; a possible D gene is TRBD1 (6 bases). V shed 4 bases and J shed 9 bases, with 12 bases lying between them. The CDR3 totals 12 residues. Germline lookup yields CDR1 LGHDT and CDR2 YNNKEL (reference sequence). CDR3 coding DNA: TGTGCCAGCAGCCCCCCGGACAGAAAAGCTTTCTTT. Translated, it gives CASSPPDRKAFF.

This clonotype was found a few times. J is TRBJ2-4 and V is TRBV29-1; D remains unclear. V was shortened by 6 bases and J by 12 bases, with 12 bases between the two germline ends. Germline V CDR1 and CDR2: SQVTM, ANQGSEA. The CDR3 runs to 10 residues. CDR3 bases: TGCAGCGTAGGTACAGCTCATCAGTACTTC. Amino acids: CSVGTAHQYF. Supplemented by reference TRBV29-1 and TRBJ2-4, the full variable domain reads SAVISQKPSRDICQRGTSLTIQCQVDSQVTMMFWYRQQPGQSLTLIATANQGSEATYESGFVIDKFPISRPNLTFSTLTVSNMSPEDSSIYLCSVGTAHQYFGAGTRLSVL.

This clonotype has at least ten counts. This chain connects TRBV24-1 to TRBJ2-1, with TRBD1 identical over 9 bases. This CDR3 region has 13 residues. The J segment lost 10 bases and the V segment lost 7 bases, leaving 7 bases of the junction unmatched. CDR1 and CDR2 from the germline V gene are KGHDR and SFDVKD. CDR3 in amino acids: CATSLQGAGEQFF. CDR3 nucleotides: TGTGCCACCAGCCTACAGGGGGCTGGGGAGCAGTTCTTC.

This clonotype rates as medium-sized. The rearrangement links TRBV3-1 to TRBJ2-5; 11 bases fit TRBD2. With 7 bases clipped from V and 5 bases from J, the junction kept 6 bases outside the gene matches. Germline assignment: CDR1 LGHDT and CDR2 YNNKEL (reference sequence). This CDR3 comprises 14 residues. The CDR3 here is CASTVAGGSETQYF. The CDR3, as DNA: TGTGCCAGCACCGTAGCGGGAGGGTCGGAGACCCAGTACTTC.

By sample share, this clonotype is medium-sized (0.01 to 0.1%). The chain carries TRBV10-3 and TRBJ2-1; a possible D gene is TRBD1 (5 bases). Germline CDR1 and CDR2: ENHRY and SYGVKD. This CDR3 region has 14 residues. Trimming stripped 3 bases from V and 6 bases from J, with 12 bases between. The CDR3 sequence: CAISDPDTGNEQFF. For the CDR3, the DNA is TGTGCCATCAGTGACCCGGACACCGGCAATGAGCAGTTCTTC.